This is a list of T cell receptor beta chains from one sample in a study of T cells expressing NK-cell markers. TCRdb reprocessed the 5' RACE reads and reports one entry per CDR3 protein, with no DNA. The sample totals 400,000 or so distinct CDR3 sequences; its top ten clones hold over 8.5%. Material: blood T cells: a sorted CD56 or NKG2C T cell subset, CD4+ or CD8+ T cells, or bulk PBMC T cells (not recorded which). The receptor set was obtained from a woman between 50 and 59 years old in good health. Each CDR3 is given with its conserved first and last residue.

15	TRBV5-8	TRBJ2-2	CASSFKTGLHGELFF
15	TRBV5-1	TRBJ2-3	CASSLAGRNTDTQYF
17	TRBV5-1	TRBJ2-3	CASSFEAGALSTDTQYF
13	TRBV6-5	TRBJ1-2	CASSYLGETGYTF
11	TRBV29-1	TRBJ2-7	CSAGEAYEQYF
13	TRBV12-3/TRBV12-4	TRBJ2-5	CASSLMDQETQYF
14	TRBV5-1	TRBJ2-1	CASSVGLAGVVQFF
17	TRBV2	TRBJ2-6	CASTRGDPSSGANVLTF
15	TRBV27	TRBJ1-6	CASSLLGQGAGALHF
13	TRBV6-2/TRBV6-3	TRBJ2-4	CASSYSHWNIQYF
13	TRBV27	TRBJ2-1	CASSYSGINEQFF
15	TRBV18	TRBJ2-5	CASSPPAGERETQYF
15	TRBV9	TRBJ2-1	CASSVEPGVANEQFF
15	TRBV7-8	TRBJ2-2	CASSLDLGTAGELFF
15	TRBV3-1	TRBJ2-3	CASSHDIGSTDTQYF
13	TRBV6-1	TRBJ1-2	CASTRGAFNGYTF
15	TRBV29-1	TRBJ1-4	CSVAMGGATNGKLFF
16	TRBV18	TRBJ2-1	CASSQPGLAGLNEQFF
13	TRBV12-3/TRBV12-4	TRBJ2-1	CASRPSRGNEQFF
18	TRBV4-1	TRBJ2-3	CASSGGLAGGPSTDTQYF
16	TRBV20-1	TRBJ2-7	CSARGPTSGSKYEQYF
15	TRBV4-2	TRBJ2-1	CASSPRLAGDYEQFF
16	TRBV5-1	TRBJ2-1	CASSLTQRNPYNEQFF
13	TRBV30	TRBJ2-5	CAWSVRLGETQYF
16	TRBV19	TRBJ2-3	CASSIPTDMATDTQYF
12	TRBV14	TRBJ1-1	CASSHSTVEAFF
15	TRBV27	TRBJ2-7	CASSPRRGRSYEQYF
16	TRBV7-9	TRBJ2-4	CASSPKVDRAKNIQYF
15	TRBV11-2	TRBJ2-6	CASSSIRSGANVLTF
15	TRBV21-1	TRBJ2-1	CASSLQGATGNEQFF
17	TRBV5-5	TRBJ1-6	CASSLDRGSSYNSPLHF
14	TRBV29-1	TRBJ2-2	CSVTQGQLTGELFF
14	TRBV19	TRBJ1-6	CASSIRDRDSPLHF
16	TRBV24-1	TRBJ2-1	CATSDHRGGPYNEQFF
11	TRBV11-2	TRBJ2-5	CASSQQETQYF
13	TRBV20-1	TRBJ1-2	CSARDRGLSGYTF
15	TRBV12-3/TRBV12-4	TRBJ2-7	CASSSAGQGYHEQYF
16	TRBV4-1	TRBJ2-6	CASSQDYPSGANVLTF
15	TRBV10-3	TRBJ1-5	CAISGKEGANQPQHF
15	TRBV5-1	TRBJ2-3	CASSEGGGSTDTQYF
12	TRBV6-5	TRBJ1-1	CASIAGGTEAFF
17	TRBV12-3/TRBV12-4	TRBJ1-6	CASSSDTGTGYNSPLHF
16	TRBV30	TRBJ2-1	CAWSDFRSPRNNEQFF
14	TRBV2	TRBJ2-2	CASSEKGNTGELFF
16	TRBV28	TRBJ2-3	CASSPRTDSSTDTQYF
16	TRBV5-1	TRBJ2-2	CASSLALGTNTGELFF
16	TRBV7-2	TRBJ2-7	CASSIDYEQGRYEQYF
16	TRBV12-3/TRBV12-4	TRBJ2-2	CASSISGLAATGELFF
11	TRBV12-3/TRBV12-4	TRBJ1-1	CASSWGTEAFF
14	TRBV3-1	TRBJ2-1	CASSSRTGYNEQFF
11	TRBV29-1	TRBJ1-3	CSVKQGNTIYF
15	TRBV4-2	TRBJ2-1	CASSQETLGDNEQFF
15	TRBV28	TRBJ2-5	CASSLPPGAWETQYF
13	TRBV12-3/TRBV12-4	TRBJ2-2	CASTTYRGGELFF
15	TRBV5-5	TRBJ1-3	CASSSTGGDGNTIYF
14	TRBV5-5	TRBJ1-5	CASSFSQGKQPQHF
16	TRBV29-1	TRBJ2-1	CSVGPTSGPSYNEQFF
15	TRBV12-3/TRBV12-4	TRBJ1-1	CASSLKTGMNTEAFF
18	TRBV18	TRBJ2-3	CASSHTAGQPGGSDTQYF
15	TRBV24-1	TRBJ2-1	CATSQAGGLSDEQFF